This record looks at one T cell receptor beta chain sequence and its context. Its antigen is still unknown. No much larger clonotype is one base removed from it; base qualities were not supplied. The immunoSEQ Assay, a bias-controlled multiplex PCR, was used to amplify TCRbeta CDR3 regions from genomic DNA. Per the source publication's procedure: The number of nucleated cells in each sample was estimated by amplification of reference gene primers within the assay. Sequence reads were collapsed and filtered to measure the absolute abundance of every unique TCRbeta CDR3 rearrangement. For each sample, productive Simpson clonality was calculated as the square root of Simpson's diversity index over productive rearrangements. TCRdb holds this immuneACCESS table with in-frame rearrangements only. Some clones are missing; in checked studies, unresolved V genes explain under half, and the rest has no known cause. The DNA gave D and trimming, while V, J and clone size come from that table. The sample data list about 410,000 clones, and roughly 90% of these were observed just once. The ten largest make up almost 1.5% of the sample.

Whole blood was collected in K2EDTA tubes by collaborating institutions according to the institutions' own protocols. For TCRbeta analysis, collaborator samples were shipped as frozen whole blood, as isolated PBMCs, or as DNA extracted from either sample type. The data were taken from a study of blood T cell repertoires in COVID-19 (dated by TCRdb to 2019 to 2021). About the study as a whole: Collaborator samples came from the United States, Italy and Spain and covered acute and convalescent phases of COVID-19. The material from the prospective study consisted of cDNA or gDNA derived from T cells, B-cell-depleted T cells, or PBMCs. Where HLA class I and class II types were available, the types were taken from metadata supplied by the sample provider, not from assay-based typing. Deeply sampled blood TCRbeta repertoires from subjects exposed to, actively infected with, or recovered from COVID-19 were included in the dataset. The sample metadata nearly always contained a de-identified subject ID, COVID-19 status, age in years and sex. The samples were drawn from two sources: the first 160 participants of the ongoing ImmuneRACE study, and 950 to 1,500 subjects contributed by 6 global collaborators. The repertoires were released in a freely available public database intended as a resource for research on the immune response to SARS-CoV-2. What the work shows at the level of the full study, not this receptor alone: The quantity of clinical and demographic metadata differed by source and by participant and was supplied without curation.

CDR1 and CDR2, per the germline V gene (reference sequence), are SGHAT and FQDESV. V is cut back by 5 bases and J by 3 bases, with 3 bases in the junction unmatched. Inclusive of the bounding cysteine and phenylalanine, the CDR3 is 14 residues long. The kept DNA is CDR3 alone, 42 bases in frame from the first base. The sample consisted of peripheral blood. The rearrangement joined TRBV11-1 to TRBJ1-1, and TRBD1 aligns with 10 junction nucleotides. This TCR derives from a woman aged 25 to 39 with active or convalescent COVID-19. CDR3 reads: CASSGDRGYTEAFF. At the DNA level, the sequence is TGTGCCAGCAGCGGGGACAGGGGCTACACTGAAGCTTTCTTT.